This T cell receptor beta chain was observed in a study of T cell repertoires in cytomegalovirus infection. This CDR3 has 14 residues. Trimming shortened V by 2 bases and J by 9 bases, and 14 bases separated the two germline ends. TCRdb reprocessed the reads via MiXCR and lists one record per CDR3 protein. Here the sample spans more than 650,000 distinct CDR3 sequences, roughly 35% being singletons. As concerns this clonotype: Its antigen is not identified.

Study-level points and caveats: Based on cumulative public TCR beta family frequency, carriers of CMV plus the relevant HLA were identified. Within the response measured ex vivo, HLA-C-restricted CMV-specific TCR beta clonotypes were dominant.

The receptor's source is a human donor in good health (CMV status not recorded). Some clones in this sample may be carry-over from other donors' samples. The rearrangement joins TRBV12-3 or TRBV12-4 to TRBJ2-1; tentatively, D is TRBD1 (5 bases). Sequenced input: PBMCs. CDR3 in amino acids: CASSLQGLPSEQFF. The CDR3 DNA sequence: TGTGCCAGCAGTTTACAGGGCCTACCGTCTGAGCAGTTCTTC.